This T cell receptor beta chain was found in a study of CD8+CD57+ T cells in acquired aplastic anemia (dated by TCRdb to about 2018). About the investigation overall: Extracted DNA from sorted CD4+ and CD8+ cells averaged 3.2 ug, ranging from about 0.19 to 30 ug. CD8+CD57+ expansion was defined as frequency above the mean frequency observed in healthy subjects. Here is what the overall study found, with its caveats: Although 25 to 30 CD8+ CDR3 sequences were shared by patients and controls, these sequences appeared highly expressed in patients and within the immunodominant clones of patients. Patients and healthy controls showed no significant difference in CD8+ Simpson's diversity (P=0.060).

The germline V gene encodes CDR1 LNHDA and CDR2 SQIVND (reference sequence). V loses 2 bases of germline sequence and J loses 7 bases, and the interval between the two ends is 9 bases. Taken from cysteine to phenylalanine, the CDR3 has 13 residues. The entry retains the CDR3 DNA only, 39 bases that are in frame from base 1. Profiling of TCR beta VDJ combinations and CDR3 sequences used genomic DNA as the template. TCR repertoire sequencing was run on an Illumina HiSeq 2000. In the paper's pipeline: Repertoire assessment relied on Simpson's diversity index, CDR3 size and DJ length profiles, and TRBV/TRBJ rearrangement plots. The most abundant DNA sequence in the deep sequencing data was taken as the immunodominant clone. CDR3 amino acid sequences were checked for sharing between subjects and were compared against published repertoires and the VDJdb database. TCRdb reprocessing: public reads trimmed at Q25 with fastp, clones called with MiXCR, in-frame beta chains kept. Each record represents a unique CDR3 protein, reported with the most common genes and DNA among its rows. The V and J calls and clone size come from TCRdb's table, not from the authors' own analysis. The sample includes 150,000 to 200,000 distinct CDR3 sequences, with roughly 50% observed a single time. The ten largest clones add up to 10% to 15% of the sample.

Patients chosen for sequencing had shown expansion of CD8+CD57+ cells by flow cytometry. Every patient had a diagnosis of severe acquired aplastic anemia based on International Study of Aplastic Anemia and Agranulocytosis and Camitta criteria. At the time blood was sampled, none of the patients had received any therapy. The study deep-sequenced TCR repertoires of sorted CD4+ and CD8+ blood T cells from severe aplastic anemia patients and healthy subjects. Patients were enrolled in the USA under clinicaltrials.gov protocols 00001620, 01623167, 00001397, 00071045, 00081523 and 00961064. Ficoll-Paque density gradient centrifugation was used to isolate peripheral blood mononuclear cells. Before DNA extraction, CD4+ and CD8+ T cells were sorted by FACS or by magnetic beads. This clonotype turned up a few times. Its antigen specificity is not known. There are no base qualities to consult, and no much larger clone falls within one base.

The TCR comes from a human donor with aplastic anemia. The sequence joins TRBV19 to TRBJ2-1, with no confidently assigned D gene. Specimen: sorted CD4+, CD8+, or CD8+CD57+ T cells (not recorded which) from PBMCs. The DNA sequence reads TGTGCCAGTAGTATATCATTTGGGAATGAGCAGTTCTTC. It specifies CASSISFGNEQFF.